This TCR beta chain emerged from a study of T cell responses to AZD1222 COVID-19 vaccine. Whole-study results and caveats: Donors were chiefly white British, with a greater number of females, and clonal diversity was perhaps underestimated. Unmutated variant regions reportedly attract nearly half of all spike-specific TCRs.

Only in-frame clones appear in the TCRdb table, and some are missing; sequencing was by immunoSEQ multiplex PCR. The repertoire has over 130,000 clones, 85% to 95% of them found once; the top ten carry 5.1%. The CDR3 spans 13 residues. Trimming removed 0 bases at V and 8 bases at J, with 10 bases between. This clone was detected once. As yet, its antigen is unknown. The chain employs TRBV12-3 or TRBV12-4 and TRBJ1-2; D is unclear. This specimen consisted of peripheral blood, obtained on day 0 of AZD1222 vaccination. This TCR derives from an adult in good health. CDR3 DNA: TGTGCCAGCAGTTTAGCTGGACGGGGAGGCTACACCTTC. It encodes CASSLAGRGGYTF.